A single sample gave rise to the 23 T cell receptor beta chains below, sequenced in a study of cytomegalovirus exposure and HLA in healthy donors. The PCR was carried out with 60 Vbeta primers and 13 Jbeta primers. Sequencing was performed with immunoSEQ multiplex PCR; in TCRdb, only in-frame clones are kept and a portion is missing. There are under 200,000 clones in the sample; over 65% occur only once, and 2% to 2.5% lies in the top ten. The sequenced material came from PBMCs. These TCRs come from a man aged 55 to 70 in good health and CMV-seronegative.

The gene calls are TRBV6-6 and TRBJ1-2; TRBD1 is a possible D gene (5 bases). Trimming left V 2 bases short and J 3 bases short, with 13 bases between. This CDR3 is built from 15 residues. Germline loops: CDR1 MNHNY, CDR2 SVGAGI (reference sequence). The CDR3 DNA follows: TGTGCCAGCAGTTACACCACAGGAGGGGACTATGGCTACACCTTC. Amino acids: CASSYTTGGDYGYTF.

V and J are TRBV5-1 and TRBJ2-5; D ambiguous. The J call may not be correct, given that the DNA end is closer to TRBJ2-7. The germline gives CDR1 SGHRS, CDR2 YFSETQ. This CDR3 spans 13 amino acids. Here the CDR3 reads CASSFDTTYEQYF. As DNA, the CDR3 is TGCGCCAGCAGCTTTGACACAACCTACGAGCAGTACTTC.

This clone was counted a single time. This chain joins TRBV10-3 and TRBJ1-5, with TRBD1 as a possible D gene (5 bases). CDR3 length: 16 residues. The V end lost 0 bases, the J end lost 3 bases, and 12 bases lay between the germline ends. Germline V CDR1 and CDR2: ENHRY, SYGVKD. CDR3 DNA: TGTGCCATCAGTGAGTCGGGGGGGGAATACAATCAGCCCCAGCATTTT. This gives the protein CAISESGGEYNQPQHF.

This clone was found once. The chain employs TRBV27 and TRBJ1-2; the match to TRBD1 covers 10 bases. Germline V gene data show CDR1 as MNHEY and CDR2 as SMNVEV (reference sequence). V shed 0 bases and J 6 bases; nucleotides not matched to a gene: 10. CDR3 length: 17 amino acids. CDR3 nucleotides: TGTGCCAGCAGTTTATCGCTGACAGGGGGCGCTCAGGATGGCTACACCTTC. It encodes CASSLSLTGGAQDGYTF.

V and J are TRBV15 and TRBJ2-7; D possibly corresponds to TRBD1 (6 bases). This CDR3 is built from 15 residues. In germline, CDR1 is LNHNV, CDR2 YYDKDF (reference sequence). With 0 bases removed from V and 1 base from J, the gap between germline ends came to 10 bases. CDR3 amino acids: CATSRDPGQSYEQYF. The CDR3 DNA reads TGTGCCACCAGCAGAGATCCAGGACAGTCCTACGAGCAGTACTTC.

This clone was detected only a few times. The J gene is TRBJ2-5, the V gene TRBV19, with 9 bases matching TRBD2. The CDR3 is made up of 16 amino acids. Unmatched junction bases numbered 6, after V lost 3 bases and J lost 1 base. Looked up from germline, CDR1 is LNHDA and CDR2 is SQIVND (reference sequence). The CDR3 loop reads CASSIGVAGAQETQYF. CDR3 sequence (DNA): TGTGCCAGTAGTATTGGAGTAGCGGGAGCCCAAGAGACCCAGTACTTC.

This clone turned up a few times. This rearrangement joins TRBV6-5 to TRBJ1-1; D is perhaps TRBD1 (5 bases). The V and J ends lost 5 bases and 2 bases respectively, with 12 bases between them. The CDR3 consists of 14 residues. The germline gives CDR1 MNHEY, CDR2 SVGAGI. This CDR3 reads CASSKQGRNTEAFF. CDR3 DNA: TGTGCCAGCAGTAAGCAGGGTCGTAACACTGAAGCTTTCTTT.

The chain combines TRBV19 with TRBJ1-1; TRBD1 is a possible D gene (5 bases). Trimming left V 7 bases short and J 4 bases short, with 19 bases between. Germline CDR1 and CDR2: LNHDA and SQIVND (reference sequence). This CDR3 has 15 amino acids. CDR3 nucleotides: TGTGCCAGTAAGACAGAAGGGATTAGGGGCACTGAAGCTTTCTTT. Its translation is CASKTEGIRGTEAFF.

The rearrangement joins TRBV15 to TRBJ1-5, with 9 bases fitting TRBD1. The CDR3 totals 14 residues. Germline V gives CDR1 LNHNV, CDR2 YYDKDF (reference sequence). Trimming at V came to 3 bases and at J to 6 bases, leaving 3 bases not matched to a gene. For the CDR3, the DNA is TGTGCCACCAGCAGGGACAGGGGCGGTCAGCCCCAGCATTTT. Its protein product is CATSRDRGGQPQHF.

The CDR3 is CASSPTTRRNEKLFF. As DNA, the CDR3 is TGTGCCAGCTCCCCTACGACAAGGAGGAATGAAAAACTGTTTTTT. This chain connects TRBV18 to TRBJ1-4; no definite D call. Trimming took off 6 bases at V and 5 bases at J, with 16 bases between the two ends. The germline gives CDR1 KGHSH, CDR2 LQKENI. The CDR3 totals 15 residues. The full variable domain, in which reference TRBV18 and TRBJ1-4 provide the parts outside the CDR3, is NAGVMQNPRHLVRRRGQEARLRCSPMKGHSHVYWYRQLPEEGLKFMVYLQKENIIDESGMPKERFSAEFPKEGPSILRIQQVVRGDSAAYFCASSPTTRRNEKLFFGSGTQLSVL.

On this clone itself: One junction end does not reproduce the germline sequence, and a read error may be involved. The chain is built from TRBV7-7 and TRBJ2-5; maybe TRBD2 (6 bases). From germline, CDR1 is SSHAT and CDR2 FNYEAQ (reference sequence). This CDR3 has 14 amino acids. The CDR3 spells CASSLRRGTETQYF. In DNA form, the CDR3 reads TGTGCTAGCAGCTTAAGGCGGGGAACGGAGACCCAGTACTTC. The full variable domain, rest sourced from reference TRBV7-7 and TRBJ2-5, is GAGVSQSPRYKVTKRGQDVTLRCDPISSHATLYWYQQALGQGPEFLTYFNYEAQPDKSGLPSDRFSAERPEGSISTLTIQRTEQRDSAMYRCASSLRRGTETQYFGPGTRLLVL.

The genes are TRBV10-1 and TRBJ2-7; TRBD2 matches at 8 bases. Germline V gene data show CDR1 as WNHNN and CDR2 as SYGVQD (reference sequence). Trimming removed 6 bases from V and 2 bases from J; junction bases left unmatched: 12. This CDR3 comprises 16 residues. CDR3 in amino acids: CASSYSGDPETYEQYF. CDR3 nucleotide sequence: TGCGCCAGCAGCTATAGCGGGGACCCTGAAACCTACGAGCAGTACTTC.

The rearrangement uses TRBV27 and TRBJ2-2; 8 nucleotides line up with TRBD1. The CDR3 has 17 residues. The ends lost 3 bases at V and 3 bases at J; junction bases unmatched: 9. The germline gives CDR1 MNHEY, CDR2 SMNVEV (reference sequence). CDR3 loop: CASSFLTGVGYTGELFF. CDR3 nucleotide sequence: TGTGCCAGCAGTTTCCTGACAGGGGTTGGGTACACCGGGGAGCTGTTTTTT.

The chain has TRBV7-8 and TRBJ1-1, with D possibly being TRBD1 (5 bases). The CDR3 has 14 amino acids. V gave up 5 bases and J gave up 5 bases, with 15 bases separating them. Germline V gene data show CDR1 as SGHVS and CDR2 as FQNEAQ. The DNA of the CDR3 is TGTGCCAGCAGCCCCGCGGGGCTGAGGACTGAAGCTTTCTTT. Its protein is CASSPAGLRTEAFF. Based on the CDR3 plus reference TRBV7-8 and TRBJ1-1, the full variable domain is GAGVSQSPRYKVAKRGQDVALRCDPISGHVSLFWYQQALGQGPEFLTYFQNEAQLDKSGLPSDRFFAERPEGSVSTLKIQRTQQEDSAVYLCASSPAGLRTEAFFGQGTRLTVV.

This clone was seen just once. J is TRBJ2-7 and V is TRBV7-2, with TRBD1 matching 7 bases. Germline lookup yields CDR1 SGHTA and CDR2 FQGNSA. V dropped 5 bases and J dropped 2; count of bases not matched to a gene: 9. This CDR3 has 15 residues. The DNA of the CDR3 is TGTGCCAGCAGCGTCGGACAGGCGATCCCCTACGAGCAGTACTTC. Amino acid sequence: CASSVGQAIPYEQYF.

The J gene is TRBJ1-2, the V gene TRBV19, with D hard to call. The CDR3 covers 16 residues. Germline V gives CDR1 LNHDA, CDR2 SQIVND (reference sequence). V lost 4 bases and J lost 4, with 19 bases in between. The CDR3: CASSTLAGSKSYGYTF. CDR3 coding DNA: TGTGCCAGTAGTACCCTCGCAGGAAGTAAATCCTATGGCTACACCTTC.

The chain uses TRBV7-9 and TRBJ2-3, with 7 bases fitting TRBD1. J gave up 5 bases and V 2 bases, and 7 bases lay outside the gene matches. The germline CDR1 and CDR2 sequences are SEHNR and FQNEAQ (reference sequence). This CDR3 is 15 amino acids long. DNA for the CDR3: TGTGCCAGCAGCTTAAAGACAGGGCCAGGAGATACGCAGTATTTT. It yields the protein CASSLKTGPGDTQYF. The full variable domain, with the rest looked up from reference TRBV7-9 and TRBJ2-3, is DTGVSQNPRHKITKRGQNVTFRCDPISEHNRLYWYRQTLGQGPEFLTYFQNEAQLEKSRLLSDRFSAERPKGSFSTLEIQRTEQGDSAMYLCASSLKTGPGDTQYFGPGTRLTVL.

The rearrangement uses TRBV5-1 and TRBJ2-1; TRBD2 matches 14 bases. V lost 8 bases and J lost 7; bases outside the gene matches: 5. The CDR3 is 14 residues long. CDR1 is SGHRS, CDR2 YFSETQ, per germline. CDR3 coding DNA: TGCGCCAGTATGACTAGCGGGGGGGCAAATGAGCAGTTCTTC. It encodes CASMTSGGANEQFF.

The V and J genes are TRBV28 and TRBJ2-5; 8 bases map to TRBD1. This CDR3 contains 15 residues. Germline V gene data show CDR1 as MDHEN and CDR2 as SYDVKM. Trimming cost V 5 bases and J 4 bases; bases outside gene matches: 9. The CDR3 region has the DNA TGTGCCAGCAGTCCAGGGGGCGCTTCGCCAGAGACCCAGTACTTC. Translated, it gives CASSPGGASPETQYF.

As regards this clone: At one end the junction does not follow the germline gene, possibly because of a read error. The chain joins TRBV29-1 to TRBJ1-2, with 9 bases fitting TRBD1. The CDR3 consists of 12 residues. Germline V gene sequence: CDR1 SQVTM, CDR2 ANQGSEA. The CDR3 region has the DNA TGCAGCGTGTATACAGGGGGCGGTGGCTACCCCTTC. It is translated as CSVYTGGGGYPF.

This chain links TRBV18 with TRBJ1-5; D not resolved. The CDR3 covers 15 residues. V was clipped by 6 bases and J by 0 bases, with 12 bases between them. The germline CDR1 and CDR2 sequences are KGHSH and LQKENI. This chain's CDR3 is CASSIRGSSNQPQHF. Written as DNA, the CDR3 is TGTGCCAGCTCTATTCGAGGGAGTAGCAATCAGCCCCAGCATTTT. The entire variable domain, with the rest obtained from reference TRBV18 and TRBJ1-5, is as follows: NAGVMQNPRHLVRRRGQEARLRCSPMKGHSHVYWYRQLPEEGLKFMVYLQKENIIDESGMPKERFSAEFPKEGPSILRIQQVVRGDSAAYFCASSIRGSSNQPQHFGDGTRLSIL.

The chain carries TRBV15 and TRBJ1-2; perhaps TRBD1 as D (5 bases). V was shortened by 3 bases and J by 6 bases, with 8 bases between the two germline ends. The germline gives CDR1 LNHNV, CDR2 YYDKDF (reference sequence). The CDR3 is 12 residues long. CDR3 nucleotides: TGTGCCACCAGCAGGCAGGGTAATGGCTACACCTTC. Encoded protein: CATSRQGNGYTF.

The V call is TRBV30, the J call TRBJ2-1; 8 nucleotides align to TRBD2. This CDR3 region has 17 residues. Trimming at V came to 4 bases and at J to 7 bases, leaving 18 bases not matched to a gene. The V gene's germline CDR1 is GTSNPN and CDR2 SVGIG (reference sequence). The CDR3 sequence: CAWTGGRKGTQENEQFF. The CDR3 region has the DNA TGTGCCTGGACAGGCGGGAGGAAAGGCACCCAGGAAAATGAGCAGTTCTTC.